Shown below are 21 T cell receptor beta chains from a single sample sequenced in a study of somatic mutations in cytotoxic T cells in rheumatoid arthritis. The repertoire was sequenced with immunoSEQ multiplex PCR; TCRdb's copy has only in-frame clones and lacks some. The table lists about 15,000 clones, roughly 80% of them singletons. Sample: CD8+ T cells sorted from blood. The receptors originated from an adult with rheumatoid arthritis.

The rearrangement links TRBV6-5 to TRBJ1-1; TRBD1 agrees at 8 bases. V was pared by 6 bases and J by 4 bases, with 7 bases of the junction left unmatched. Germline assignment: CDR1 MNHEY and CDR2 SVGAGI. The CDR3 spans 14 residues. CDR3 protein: CASSWTGRSTEAFF. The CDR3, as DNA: TGTGCCAGCAGCTGGACAGGGAGGAGCACTGAAGCTTTCTTT.

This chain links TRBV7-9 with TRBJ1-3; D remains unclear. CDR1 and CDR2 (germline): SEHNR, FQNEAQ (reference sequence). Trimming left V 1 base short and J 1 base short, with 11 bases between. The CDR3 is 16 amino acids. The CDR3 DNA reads TGTGCCAGCAGCTTAGTACAGAAAACATCTGGAAACACCATATATTTT. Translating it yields CASSLVQKTSGNTIYF. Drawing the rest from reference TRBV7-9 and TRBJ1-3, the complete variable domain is DTGVSQNPRHKITKRGQNVTFRCDPISEHNRLYWYRQTLGQGPEFLTYFQNEAQLEKSRLLSDRFSAERPKGSFSTLEIQRTEQGDSAMYLCASSLVQKTSGNTIYFGEGSWLTVV.

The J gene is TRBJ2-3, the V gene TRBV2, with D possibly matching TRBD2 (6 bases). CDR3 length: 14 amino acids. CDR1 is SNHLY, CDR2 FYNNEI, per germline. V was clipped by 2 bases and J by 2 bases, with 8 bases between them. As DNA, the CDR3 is TGTGCCAGCAGTGAATGGGAGGTCACAGATACGCAGTATTTT. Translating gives CASSEWEVTDTQYF.

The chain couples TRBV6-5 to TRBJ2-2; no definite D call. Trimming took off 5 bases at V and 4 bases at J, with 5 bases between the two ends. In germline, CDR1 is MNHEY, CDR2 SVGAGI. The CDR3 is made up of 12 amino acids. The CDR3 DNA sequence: TGTGCCAGCAGTCTCCCCACCGGGGAGCTGTTTTTT. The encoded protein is CASSLPTGELFF.

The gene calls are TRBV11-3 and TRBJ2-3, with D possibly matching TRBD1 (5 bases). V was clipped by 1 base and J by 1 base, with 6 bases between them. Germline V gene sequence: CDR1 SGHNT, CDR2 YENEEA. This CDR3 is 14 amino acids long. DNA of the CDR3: TGTGCCAGCAGCTTAGGCAGGGGCACAGATACGCAGTATTTT. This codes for CASSLGRGTDTQYF. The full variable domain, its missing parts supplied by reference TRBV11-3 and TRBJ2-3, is EAGVVQSPRYKIIEKKQPVAFWCNPISGHNTLYWYLQNLGQGPELLIRYENEEAVDDSQLPKDRFSAERLKGVDSTLKIQPAELGDSAVYLCASSLGRGTDTQYFGPGTRLTVL.

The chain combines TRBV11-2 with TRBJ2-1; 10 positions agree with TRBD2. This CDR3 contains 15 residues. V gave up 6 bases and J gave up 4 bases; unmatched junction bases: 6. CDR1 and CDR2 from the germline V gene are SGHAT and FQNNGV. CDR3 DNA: TGTGCCAGCAGTCCGAGCGGGGGGGGGTACAATGAGCAGTTCTTC. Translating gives CASSPSGGGYNEQFF.

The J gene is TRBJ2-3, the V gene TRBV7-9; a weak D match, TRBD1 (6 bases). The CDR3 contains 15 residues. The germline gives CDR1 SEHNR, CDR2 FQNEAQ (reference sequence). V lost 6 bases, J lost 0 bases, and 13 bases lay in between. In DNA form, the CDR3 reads TGTGCCAGCAGTTTCGGGACACTGAGCACAGATACGCAGTATTTT. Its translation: CASSFGTLSTDTQYF.

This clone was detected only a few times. The CDR3 loop reads CASSGDTDTGELFF. In nucleotides, the CDR3 is TGTGCCAGTAGTGGAGATACGGACACCGGGGAGCTGTTTTTT. The gene calls are TRBV19 and TRBJ2-2; D call uncertain. V shed 5 bases and J shed 3 bases, with 10 bases lying between them. The CDR3 has 14 residues. The germline V gene has CDR1 LNHDA and CDR2 SQIVND (reference sequence).

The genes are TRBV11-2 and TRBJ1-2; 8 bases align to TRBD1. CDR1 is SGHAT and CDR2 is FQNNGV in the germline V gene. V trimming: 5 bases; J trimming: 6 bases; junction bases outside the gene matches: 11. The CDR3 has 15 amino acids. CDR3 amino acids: CASSTRQGIVHGYTF. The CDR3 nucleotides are TGTGCCAGCAGCACCCGACAGGGGATCGTGCATGGCTACACCTTC. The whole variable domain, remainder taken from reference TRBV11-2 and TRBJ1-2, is EAGVAQSPRYKIIEKRQSVAFWCNPISGHATLYWYQQILGQGPKLLIQFQNNGVVDDSQLPKDRFSAERLKGVDSTLKIQPAKLEDSAVYLCASSTRQGIVHGYTFGSGTRLTVV.

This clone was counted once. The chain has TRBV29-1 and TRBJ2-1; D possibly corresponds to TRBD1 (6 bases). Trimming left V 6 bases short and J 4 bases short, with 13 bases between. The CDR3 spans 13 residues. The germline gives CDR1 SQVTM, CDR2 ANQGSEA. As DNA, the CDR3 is TGCAGCGTCCTACGACAGGAGTACAATGAGCAGTTCTTC. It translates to CSVLRQEYNEQFF.

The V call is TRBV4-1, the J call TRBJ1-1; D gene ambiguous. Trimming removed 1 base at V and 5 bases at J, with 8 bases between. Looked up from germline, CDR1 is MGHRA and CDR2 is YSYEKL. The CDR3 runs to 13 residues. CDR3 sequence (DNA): TGCGCCAGCAGCCAAGGTCTGGGGACTGAAGCTTTCTTT. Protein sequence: CASSQGLGTEAFF.

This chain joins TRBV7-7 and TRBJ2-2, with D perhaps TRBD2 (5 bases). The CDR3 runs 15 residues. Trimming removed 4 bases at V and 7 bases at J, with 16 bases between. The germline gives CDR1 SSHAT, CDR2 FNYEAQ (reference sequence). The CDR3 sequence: CASSSPDGLDGELFF. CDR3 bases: TGTGCCAGCAGCTCCCCCGACGGACTCGACGGGGAGCTGTTTTTT.

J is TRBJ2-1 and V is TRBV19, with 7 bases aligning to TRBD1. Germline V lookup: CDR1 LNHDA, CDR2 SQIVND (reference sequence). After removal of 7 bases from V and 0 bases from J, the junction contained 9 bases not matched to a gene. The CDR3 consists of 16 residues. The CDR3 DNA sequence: TGTGCCAGTAAGGAGACAGGGCCCAGCTCCTACAATGAGCAGTTCTTC. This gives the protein CASKETGPSSYNEQFF.

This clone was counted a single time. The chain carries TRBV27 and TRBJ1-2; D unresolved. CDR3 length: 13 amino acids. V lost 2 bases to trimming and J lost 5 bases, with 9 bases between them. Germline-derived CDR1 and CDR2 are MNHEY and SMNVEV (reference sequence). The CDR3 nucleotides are TGTGCCAGCAGTTTAGGGGTAGGGTATGGCTACACCTTC. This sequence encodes CASSLGVGYGYTF.

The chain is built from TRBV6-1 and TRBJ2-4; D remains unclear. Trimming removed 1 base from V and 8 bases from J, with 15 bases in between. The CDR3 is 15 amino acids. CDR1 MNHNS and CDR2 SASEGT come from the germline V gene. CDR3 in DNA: TGTGCCAGCAGTGAAGAGCTGACCTCCAACTACATTCAGTACTTC. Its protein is CASSEELTSNYIQYF.

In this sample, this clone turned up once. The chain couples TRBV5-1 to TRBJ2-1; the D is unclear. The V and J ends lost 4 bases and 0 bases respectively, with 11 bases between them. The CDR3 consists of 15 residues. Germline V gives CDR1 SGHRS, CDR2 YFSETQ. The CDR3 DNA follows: TGCGCCAGCAGCGCCGGAGAAAGCTCCTACAATGAGCAGTTCTTC. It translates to CASSAGESSYNEQFF.

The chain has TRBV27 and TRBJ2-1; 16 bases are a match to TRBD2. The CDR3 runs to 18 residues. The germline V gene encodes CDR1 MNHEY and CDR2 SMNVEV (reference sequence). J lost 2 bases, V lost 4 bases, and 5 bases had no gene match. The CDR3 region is CASSSGLAGGYTYNEQFF. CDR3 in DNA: TGTGCCAGCAGTTCGGGACTAGCGGGGGGGTATACCTACAATGAGCAGTTCTTC.

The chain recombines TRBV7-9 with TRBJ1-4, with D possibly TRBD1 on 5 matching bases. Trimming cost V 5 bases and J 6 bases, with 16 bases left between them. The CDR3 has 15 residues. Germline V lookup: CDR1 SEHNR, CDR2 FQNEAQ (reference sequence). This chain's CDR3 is CASSRTGTGDEKLFF. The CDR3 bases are TGTGCCAGCAGCAGAACCGGGACCGGGGATGAAAAACTGTTTTTT. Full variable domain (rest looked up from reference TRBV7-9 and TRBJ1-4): DTGVSQNPRHKITKRGQNVTFRCDPISEHNRLYWYRQTLGQGPEFLTYFQNEAQLEKSRLLSDRFSAERPKGSFSTLEIQRTEQGDSAMYLCASSRTGTGDEKLFFGSGTQLSVL.

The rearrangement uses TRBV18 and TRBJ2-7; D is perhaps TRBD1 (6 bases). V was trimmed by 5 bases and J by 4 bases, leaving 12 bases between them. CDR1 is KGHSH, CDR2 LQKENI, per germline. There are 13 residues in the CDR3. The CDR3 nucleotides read TGTGCCAGCTCAGCCTCGACAGGATACGAGCAGTACTTC. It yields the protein CASSASTGYEQYF.

The CDR3 sequence: CASSSGTSGGNTQYF. The CDR3 region has the DNA TGTGCCAGCAGCTCCGGGACTAGCGGGGGGAATACGCAGTATTTT. The rearrangement uses TRBV11-2 and TRBJ2-3; 15 bases line up with TRBD2. The CDR3 is made up of 15 amino acids. Losses at the gene ends were 4 bases for V and 7 bases for J; bases not matched to a gene: 3. Germline V gives CDR1 SGHAT, CDR2 FQNNGV.

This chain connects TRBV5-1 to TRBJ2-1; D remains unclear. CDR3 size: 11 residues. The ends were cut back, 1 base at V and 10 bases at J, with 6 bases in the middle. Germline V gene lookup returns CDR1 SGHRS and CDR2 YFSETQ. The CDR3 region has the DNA TGCGCCAGCAGCTTGAGTAGGGAGCAGTTCTTC. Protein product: CASSLSREQFF.